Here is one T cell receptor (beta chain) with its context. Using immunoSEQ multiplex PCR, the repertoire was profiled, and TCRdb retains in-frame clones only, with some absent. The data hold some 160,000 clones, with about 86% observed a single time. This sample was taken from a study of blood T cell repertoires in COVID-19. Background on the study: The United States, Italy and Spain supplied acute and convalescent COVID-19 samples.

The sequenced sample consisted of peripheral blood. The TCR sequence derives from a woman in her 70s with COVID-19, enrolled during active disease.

The CDR3 loop reads CASSPHWGQDSNQPQHF. The CDR3 bases are TGTGCCAGCAGCCCACATTGGGGCCAGGATAGCAATCAGCCCCAGCATTTT. This chain links TRBV5-8 with TRBJ1-5; D possibly corresponds to TRBD1 (5 bases). This CDR3 is 17 amino acids long. Germline CDR1 is SGHTS and CDR2 is YDEGEE. Trimming cost V 4 bases and J 0 bases, with 17 bases left between them.